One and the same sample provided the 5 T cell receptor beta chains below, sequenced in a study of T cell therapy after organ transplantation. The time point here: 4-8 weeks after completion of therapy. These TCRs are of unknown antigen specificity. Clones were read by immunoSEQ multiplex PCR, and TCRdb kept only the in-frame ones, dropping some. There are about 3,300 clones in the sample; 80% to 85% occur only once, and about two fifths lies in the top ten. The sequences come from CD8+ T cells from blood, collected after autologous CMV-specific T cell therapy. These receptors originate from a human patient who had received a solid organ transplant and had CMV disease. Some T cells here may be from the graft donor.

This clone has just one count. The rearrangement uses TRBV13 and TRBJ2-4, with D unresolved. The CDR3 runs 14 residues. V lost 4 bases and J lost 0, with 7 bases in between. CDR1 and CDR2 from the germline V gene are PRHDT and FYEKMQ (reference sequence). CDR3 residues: CASSYLLAKNIQYF. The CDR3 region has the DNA TGTGCCAGCAGCTACTTACTAGCCAAAAACATTCAGTACTTC.

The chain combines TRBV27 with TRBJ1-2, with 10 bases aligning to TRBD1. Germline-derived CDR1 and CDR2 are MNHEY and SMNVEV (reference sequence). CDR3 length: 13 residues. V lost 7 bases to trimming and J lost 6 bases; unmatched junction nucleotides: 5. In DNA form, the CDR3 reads TGTGCCAGCAACGACGGACAGGGGGATGGCTACACCTTC. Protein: CASNDGQGDGYTF.

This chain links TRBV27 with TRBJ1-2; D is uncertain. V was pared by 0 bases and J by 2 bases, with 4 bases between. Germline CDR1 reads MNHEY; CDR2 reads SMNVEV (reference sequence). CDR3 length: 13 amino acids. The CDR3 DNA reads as TGTGCCAGCAGTTTATCGGAGAACTATGGCTACACCTTC. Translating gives CASSLSENYGYTF.

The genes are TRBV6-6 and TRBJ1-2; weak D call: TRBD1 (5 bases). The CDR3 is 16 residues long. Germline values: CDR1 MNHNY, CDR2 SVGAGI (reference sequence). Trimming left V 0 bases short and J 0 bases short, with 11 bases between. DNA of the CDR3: TGTGCCAGCAGTTACTCGACCGGGACGGCTAACTATGGCTACACCTTC. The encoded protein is CASSYSTGTANYGYTF.

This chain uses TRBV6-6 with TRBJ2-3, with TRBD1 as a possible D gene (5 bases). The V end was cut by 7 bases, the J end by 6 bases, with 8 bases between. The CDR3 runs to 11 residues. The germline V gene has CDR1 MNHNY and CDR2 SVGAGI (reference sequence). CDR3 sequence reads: CASIAGDTQYF. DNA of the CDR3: TGTGCCAGCATAGCAGGGGATACGCAGTATTTT.